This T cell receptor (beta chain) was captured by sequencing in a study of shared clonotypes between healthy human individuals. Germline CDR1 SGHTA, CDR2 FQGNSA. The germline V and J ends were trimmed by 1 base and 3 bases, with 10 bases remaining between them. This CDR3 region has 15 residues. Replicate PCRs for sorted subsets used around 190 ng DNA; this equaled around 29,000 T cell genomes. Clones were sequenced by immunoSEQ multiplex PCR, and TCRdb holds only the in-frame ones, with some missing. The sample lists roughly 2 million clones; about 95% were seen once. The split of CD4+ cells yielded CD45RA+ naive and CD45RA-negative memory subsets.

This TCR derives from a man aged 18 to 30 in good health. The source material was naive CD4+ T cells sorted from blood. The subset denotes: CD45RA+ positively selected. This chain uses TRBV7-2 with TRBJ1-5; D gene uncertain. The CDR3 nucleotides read TGTGCCAGCAGCTTAGAATCACAGACCAATCAGCCCCAGCATTTT. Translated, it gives CASSLESQTNQPQHF.